Listed here are 10 T cell receptor beta chains from one sample, sequenced in a study of cytomegalovirus exposure and HLA in healthy donors (dated by TCRdb to about 2017). Libraries were made using the immunoSEQ multiplex PCR assay. A mixture of 60 forward primers for TCR Vbeta segments and 13 reverse primers for TCR Jbeta segments was used in the multiplex PCR. Not all clones reach the TCRdb copy of this immuneACCESS table, which keeps in-frame sequences only. Checked studies attribute under half of the gap to unresolved V genes and leave the rest unexplained. The sample table records 100,000 to 150,000 clones; around 83% of these occur just once. About 2.7% of the sample rests with the top ten. The sample comprised PBMCs. The receptors come from a woman younger than 30 in good health and CMV-seropositive.

Regarding this clone: Relative to the germline gene, one junction end is altered; a read error may explain this. The chain has TRBV6-5 and TRBJ1-5; 7 nucleotides line up with TRBD1. Germline V gene sequence: CDR1 MNHEY, CDR2 SVGAGI. The CDR3 has 13 residues. The CDR3 reads CASGDSSNQPQHF. CDR3 nucleotides: TGTGCCAGCGGGGACAGTAGCAATCAACCCCAGCATTTT.

The rearrangement joins TRBV7-2 to TRBJ1-4; 7 bases align to TRBD1. Germline V gives CDR1 SGHTA, CDR2 FQGNSA. V lost 5 bases to trimming and J lost 4 bases; unmatched junction nucleotides: 7. The CDR3 has 15 residues. CDR3 DNA: TGTGCCAGCAGCCAAACCGGGACAGTTAATGAAAAACTGTTTTTT. Amino acid sequence: CASSQTGTVNEKLFF.

Here the CDR3 DNA reads TGTGCCAGCAGCTTCATGAGAGAGACCCAGTACTTC. Its protein product is CASSFMRETQYF. The chain has TRBV7-2 and TRBJ2-5, with unresolved D. Germline lookup yields CDR1 SGHTA and CDR2 FQGNSA. The CDR3 is made up of 12 amino acids. The germline V and J ends were trimmed by 3 bases and 4 bases, with 6 bases remaining between them.

This clone was seen a single time. The chain employs TRBV6-4 and TRBJ1-1; TRBD1 matches at 9 bases. The junction had 13 bases not matched to a gene; V was cut back by 8 bases and J by 6 bases. The CDR3 has 15 residues. Germline V gives CDR1 MRHNA, CDR2 SNTAGT. CDR3 amino acids: CASLRTGEGRPEAFF. As DNA, the CDR3 is TGTGCCAGCCTTCGGACAGGGGAAGGGAGGCCTGAAGCTTTCTTT.

Remarks on this clone: The conserved final phenylalanine or tryptophan is absent from the CDR3, which likely points to a read error. Because the CDR3's place on the DNA is in doubt, the DNA is left out and the CDR3 is given as listed by TCRdb. Different DNA sequences within this sample yield the same CDR3. The chain joins TRBV6-1 to TRBJ1-2; TRBD1 was called by the table and not checked on the DNA. Looked up from germline, CDR1 is MNHNS and CDR2 is SASEGT. The CDR3 region is 10 residues in length, termini included. CDR3 sequence: CASSEESHSL.

The rearrangement links TRBV6-1 to TRBJ1-4, with 7 bases lining up with TRBD1. Trimming at V came to 6 bases and at J to 5 bases, leaving 6 bases not matched to a gene. Germline CDR1 MNHNS, CDR2 SASEGT. The CDR3 sequence is 14 residues long. CDR3 residues: CASRKGQPNEKLFF. The CDR3, as DNA: TGTGCCAGCAGAAAGGGACAGCCGAATGAAAAACTGTTTTTT.

The rearrangement links TRBV19 to TRBJ1-1; TRBD1 aligns across 8 bases. Germline CDR1 reads LNHDA; CDR2 reads SQIVND (reference sequence). CDR3 length equals 16 residues. J lost 3 bases, V lost 4 bases, and 10 bases had no gene match. CDR3 sequence reads: CASSSGTGRTYTEAFF. CDR3 in DNA: TGTGCCAGTAGTAGCGGGACAGGCCGTACGTACACTGAAGCTTTCTTT.

The chain uses TRBV4-1 and TRBJ2-1, with D perhaps matching TRBD1 (6 bases). V was trimmed by 4 bases and J by 1 base, leaving 20 bases between them. This CDR3 has 18 residues. CDR1 and CDR2 from the germline V gene are MGHRA and YSYEKL. The CDR3 sequence: CASSLYLAGTPSYNEQFF. CDR3 coding DNA: TGCGCCAGCAGCCTTTACTTGGCTGGGACACCGTCCTACAATGAGCAGTTCTTC.

V gene TRBV19 combines with J gene TRBJ1-5; D possibly corresponds to TRBD1 (5 bases). Germline CDR1 is LNHDA and CDR2 is SQIVND (reference sequence). This CDR3 spans 14 amino acids. The V gene lost 7 bases and the J gene lost 5 bases, with 15 bases spanning the gap. CDR3 loop: CASKSGTAHQPQHF. DNA of the CDR3: TGTGCCAGTAAGTCCGGGACTGCACATCAGCCCCAGCATTTT.

CDR3 nucleotide sequence: TGTGCCAGCAGTCAGGGTGGGGGGATTTCTAATGCTGGGGCCAACGTCCTGACTTTC. Amino acids: CASSQGGGISNAGANVLTF. The chain has TRBV4-2 and TRBJ2-6; D is perhaps TRBD2 (6 bases). V was shortened by 6 bases and J by 2 bases, with 23 bases between the two germline ends. Germline assignment: CDR1 LGHNA and CDR2 YNFKEQ. This CDR3 is built from 19 residues.